This T cell receptor beta chain was profiled in a study of blood T cell repertoires in COVID-19. About the research overall: Samples representing acute and convalescent COVID-19 were sourced from the United States, Italy and Spain.

The Seattle site enrolled patients during active infection and followed them longitudinally. In the authors' methods: The authors estimated nucleated cell counts from reference gene primer amplification. Sequenced by immunoSEQ multiplex PCR; TCRdb stores in-frame clones only, minus some. For V, J and clone size, that table is used; D and trimming come from the DNA. The sample has some 160,000 clones, 84% seen once. The CDR3 totals 16 residues. Germline lookup yields CDR1 SGHDT and CDR2 YYEEEE. V lost 5 bases and J lost 3, with 19 bases in between. This chain links TRBV5-6 with TRBJ2-3, with a tentative D call TRBD2 (5 bases). This receptor was obtained from a woman of 80 years or more with COVID-19, enrolled during active disease. Specimen: peripheral blood. The CDR3 DNA sequence: TGTGCCAGCAGTCCCCCGGCATGGGAGCGGACAGATACGCAGTATTTT. This translates into CASSPPAWERTDTQYF.